One sample yielded the 15 T cell receptor beta chains listed below, sequenced in a study of T cells expressing NK-cell markers. No DNA is given; TCRdb re-called the 5' RACE reads and lists each CDR3 protein once. This table lists 450,000 to 600,000 distinct CDR3 sequences. Specimen: blood T cells: a sorted CD56 or NKG2C T cell subset, CD4+ or CD8+ T cells, or bulk PBMC T cells (not recorded which). These receptors originate from a man younger than 35 in good health.

The V gene is TRBV11-2, the J gene TRBJ2-1. The CDR3 loop spans 16 amino acids. CDR1 and CDR2 (germline): SGHAT, FQNNGV. CDR3 in amino acids: CASSLERAGAHNEQFF.

The chain links TRBV5-1 to TRBJ2-1; the TRBD1 assignment by TCRdb is unverifiable without DNA. This CDR3 has 16 residues. Germline CDR1 reads SGHRS; CDR2 reads YFSETQ. CDR3 sequence reads: CASSSLTGGDRNEQFF.

The V gene is TRBV10-2, the J gene TRBJ2-3. Germline-derived CDR1 and CDR2 are WSHSY and SAAADI. The CDR3 totals 15 residues. CDR3 protein: CASSEGRVTPDTQYF.

The V and J genes are TRBV12-3 or TRBV12-4 and TRBJ2-7. The CDR3 extends over 14 amino acids. The CDR3 reads CASSLLRSSYEQYF.

The chain employs TRBV11-2 and TRBJ2-1; the D call from TCRdb, TRBD2, cannot be confirmed without DNA. This CDR3 is 17 amino acids long. Germline assignment: CDR1 SGHAT and CDR2 FQNNGV. The CDR3 here is CASSFGTSGLPYNEQFF.

The genes are TRBV6-2 or TRBV6-3 and TRBJ2-4; TCRdb indicates TRBD1, and absent DNA this call remains unverified. Germline assignment: CDR1 MNHEY and CDR2 SVGEGT. This CDR3 is built from 16 residues. This chain's CDR3 is CASSAPGQLAKNIQYF.

The CDR3 sequence: CASSLHWTSGTSYNEQFF. The chain recombines TRBV5-1 with TRBJ2-1; TCRdb selects TRBD2, and the lack of DNA leaves this call unchecked. Looked up from germline, CDR1 is SGHRS and CDR2 is YFSETQ. This CDR3 spans 18 amino acids.

The chain carries TRBV11-2 and TRBJ2-3; as DNA is missing, the TRBD2 call by TCRdb cannot be tested. CDR1 is SGHAT, CDR2 FQNNGV, per germline. The CDR3 spans 16 residues. This CDR3 is CASSSPVAGNTDTQYF.

The chain has TRBV7-2 and TRBJ2-1; TCRdb gives TRBD2 as the D gene, but with no DNA this cannot be confirmed. CDR1 is SGHTA and CDR2 is FQGNSA in the germline V gene. CDR3 length equals 16 residues. The CDR3: CASRFRAAETYNEQFF.

The chain couples TRBV12-3 or TRBV12-4 to TRBJ2-3; TCRdb's D call, TRBD1, is unchecked because there is no DNA. The CDR3 is 15 amino acids. CDR3 protein: CASSPRTGGLDTQYF.

This chain joins TRBV11-2 and TRBJ2-5. The CDR3 is 14 amino acids. CDR1 and CDR2 from the germline V gene are SGHAT and FQNNGV. CDR3 protein: CASRYTDLQETQYF.

The rearrangement joins TRBV7-9 to TRBJ1-5; TCRdb indicates TRBD1, and absent DNA this call remains unverified. This CDR3 region has 15 residues. Per germline, CDR1 SEHNR and CDR2 FQNEAQ (reference sequence). This CDR3 is CASSLEGGSNQPQHF.

V is TRBV5-1 and J is TRBJ1-1; TCRdb's D gene call, TRBD1, goes unchecked for lack of DNA. CDR1 and CDR2 (germline): SGHRS, YFSETQ. This CDR3 comprises 14 residues. The CDR3 protein is CASSPQGYGTEAFF.

The chain uses TRBV7-9 and TRBJ1-6. CDR1 is SEHNR, CDR2 FQNEAQ, per germline (reference sequence). The CDR3 spans 13 residues. The chain's CDR3 is CASSPAGNSPLHF. Based on the CDR3 plus reference TRBV7-9 and TRBJ1-6, the full variable domain is DTGVSQNPRHKITKRGQNVTFRCDPISEHNRLYWYRQTLGQGPEFLTYFQNEAQLEKSRLLSDRFSAERPKGSFSTLEIQRTEQGDSAMYLCASSPAGNSPLHFGNGTRLTVT.

This chain connects TRBV15 to TRBJ2-1. The length of the CDR3 is 13 residues. Germline-derived CDR1 and CDR2 are LNHNV and YYDKDF (reference sequence). The CDR3 is CATSRDDFYEQFF. The full variable domain, its missing parts supplied by reference TRBV15 and TRBJ2-1, is DAMVIQNPRYQVTQFGKPVTLSCSQTLNHNVMYWYQQKSSQAPKLLFHYYDKDFNNEADTPDNFQSRRPNTSFCFLDIRSPGLGDTAMYLCATSRDDFYEQFFGPGTRLTVL.